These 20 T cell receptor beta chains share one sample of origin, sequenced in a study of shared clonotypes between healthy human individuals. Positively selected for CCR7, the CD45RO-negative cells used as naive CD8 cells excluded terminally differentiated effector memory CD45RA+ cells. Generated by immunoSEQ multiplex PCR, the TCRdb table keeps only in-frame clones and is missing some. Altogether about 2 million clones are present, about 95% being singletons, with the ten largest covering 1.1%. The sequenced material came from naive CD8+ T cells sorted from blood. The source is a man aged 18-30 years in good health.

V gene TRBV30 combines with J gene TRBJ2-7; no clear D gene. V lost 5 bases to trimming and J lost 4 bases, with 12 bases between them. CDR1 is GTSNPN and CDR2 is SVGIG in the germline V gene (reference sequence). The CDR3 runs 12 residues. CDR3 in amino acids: CAWGSGNYEQYF. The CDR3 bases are TGTGCCTGGGGTAGTGGAAATTACGAGCAGTACTTC.

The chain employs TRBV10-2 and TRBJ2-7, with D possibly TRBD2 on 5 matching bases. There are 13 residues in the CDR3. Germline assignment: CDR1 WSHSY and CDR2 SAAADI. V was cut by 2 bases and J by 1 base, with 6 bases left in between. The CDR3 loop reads CASSETGSYEQYF. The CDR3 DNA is TGCGCCAGCAGTGAGACGGGATCCTACGAGCAGTACTTC.

CDR3 in amino acids: CASSLLTGGNEQYF. DNA for the CDR3: TGTGCCAGCAGTTTATTAACGGGGGGGAACGAGCAGTACTTC. The rearrangement links TRBV27 to TRBJ2-7; 8 bases match TRBD2. The CDR3 length is 14 residues. V trimming: 1 base; J trimming: 5 bases; junction bases outside the gene matches: 4. CDR1 MNHEY and CDR2 SMNVEV come from the germline V gene (reference sequence).

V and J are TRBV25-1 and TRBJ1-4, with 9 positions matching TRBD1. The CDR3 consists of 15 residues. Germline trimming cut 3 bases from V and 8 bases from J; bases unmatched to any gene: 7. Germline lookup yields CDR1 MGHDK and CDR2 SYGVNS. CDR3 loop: CASSDSGTGLEKLFF. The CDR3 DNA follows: TGTGCCAGCAGTGATTCGGGGACAGGGTTGGAAAAACTGTTTTTT.

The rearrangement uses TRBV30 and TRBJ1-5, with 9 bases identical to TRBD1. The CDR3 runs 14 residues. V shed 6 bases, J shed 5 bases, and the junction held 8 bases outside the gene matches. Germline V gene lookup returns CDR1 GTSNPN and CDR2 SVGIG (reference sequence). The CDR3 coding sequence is TGTGCCTGCGCGTCGGGACAGGGTGATCAGCCCCAGCATTTT. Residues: CACASGQGDQPQHF. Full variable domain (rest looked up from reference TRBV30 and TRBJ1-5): SQTIHQWPATLVQPVGSPLSLECTVEGTSNPNLYWYRQAAGRGLQLLFYSVGIGQISSEVPQNLSASRPQDRQFILSSKKLLLSDSGFYLCACASGQGDQPQHFGDGTRLSIL.

DNA for the CDR3: TGTGCCAGCAGCCCTGGGAGTATCGGCTACGAGCAGTACTTC. It specifies CASSPGSIGYEQYF. The V call is TRBV5-8, the J call TRBJ2-7, with D perhaps matching TRBD2 (5 bases). Trimming took off 4 bases at V and 3 bases at J, with 14 bases between the two ends. From germline, CDR1 is SGHTS and CDR2 YDEGEE. This CDR3 is 14 amino acids long.

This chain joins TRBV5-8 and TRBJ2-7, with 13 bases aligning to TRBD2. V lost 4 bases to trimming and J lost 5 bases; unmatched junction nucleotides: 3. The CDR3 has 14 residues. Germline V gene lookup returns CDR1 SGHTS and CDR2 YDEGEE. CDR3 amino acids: CASSTGLAGNEQYF. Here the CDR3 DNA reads TGTGCCAGCAGCACGGGACTAGCGGGGAACGAGCAGTACTTC.

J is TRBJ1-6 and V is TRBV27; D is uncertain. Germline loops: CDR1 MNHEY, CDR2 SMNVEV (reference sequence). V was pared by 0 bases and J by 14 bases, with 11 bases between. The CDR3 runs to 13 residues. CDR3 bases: TGTGCCAGCAGTTTATCGTATCTCGGTTCCCTCCACTTT. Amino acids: CASSLSYLGSLHF.

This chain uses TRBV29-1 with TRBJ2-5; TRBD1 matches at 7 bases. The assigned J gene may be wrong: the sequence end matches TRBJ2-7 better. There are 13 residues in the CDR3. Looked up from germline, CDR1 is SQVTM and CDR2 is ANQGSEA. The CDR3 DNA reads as TGCAGCGTCGTCCGGGACAGCACCTACGAGCAGTACTTC. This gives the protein CSVVRDSTYEQYF.

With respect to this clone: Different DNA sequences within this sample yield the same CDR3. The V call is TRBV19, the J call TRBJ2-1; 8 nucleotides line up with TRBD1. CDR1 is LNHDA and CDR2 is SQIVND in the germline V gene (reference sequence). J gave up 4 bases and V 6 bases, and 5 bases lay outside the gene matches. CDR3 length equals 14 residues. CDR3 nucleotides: TGTGCCAGTAGCCCGAGGACAGGGTACAATGAGCAGTTCTTC. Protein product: CASSPRTGYNEQFF. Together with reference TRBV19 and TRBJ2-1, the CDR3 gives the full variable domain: DGGITQSPKYLFRKEGQNVTLSCEQNLNHDAMYWYRQDPGQGLRLIYYSQIVNDFQKGDIAEGYSVSREKKESFPLTVTSAQKNPTAFYLCASSPRTGYNEQFFGPGTRLTVL.

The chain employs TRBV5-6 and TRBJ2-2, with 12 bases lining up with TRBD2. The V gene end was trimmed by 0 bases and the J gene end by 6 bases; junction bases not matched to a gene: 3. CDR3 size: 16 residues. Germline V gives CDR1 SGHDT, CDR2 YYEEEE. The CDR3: CASSLEASGRAGELFF. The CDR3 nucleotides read TGTGCCAGCAGCTTGGAGGCTAGCGGGAGGGCCGGGGAGCTGTTTTTT.

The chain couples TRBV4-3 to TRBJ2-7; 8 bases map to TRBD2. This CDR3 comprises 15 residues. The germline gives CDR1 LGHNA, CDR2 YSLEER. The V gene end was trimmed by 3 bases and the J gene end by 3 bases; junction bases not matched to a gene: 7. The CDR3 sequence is CASSHDAAGVYEQYF. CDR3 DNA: TGCGCCAGCAGCCACGATGCAGCGGGAGTCTACGAGCAGTACTTC.

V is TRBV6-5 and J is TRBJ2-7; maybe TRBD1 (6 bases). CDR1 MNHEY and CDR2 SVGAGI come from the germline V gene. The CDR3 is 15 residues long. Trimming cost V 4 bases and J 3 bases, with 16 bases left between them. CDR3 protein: CASSSKDRFFYEQYF. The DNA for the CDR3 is TGTGCCAGCAGTTCAAAAGACAGGTTCTTCTACGAGCAGTACTTC.

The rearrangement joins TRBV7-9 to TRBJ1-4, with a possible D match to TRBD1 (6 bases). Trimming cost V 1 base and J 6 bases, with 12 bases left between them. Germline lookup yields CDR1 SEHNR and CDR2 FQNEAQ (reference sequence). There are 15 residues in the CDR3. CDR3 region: CASSLGQVLDEKLFF. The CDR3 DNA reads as TGTGCCAGCAGCTTAGGACAGGTTCTCGATGAAAAACTGTTTTTT.

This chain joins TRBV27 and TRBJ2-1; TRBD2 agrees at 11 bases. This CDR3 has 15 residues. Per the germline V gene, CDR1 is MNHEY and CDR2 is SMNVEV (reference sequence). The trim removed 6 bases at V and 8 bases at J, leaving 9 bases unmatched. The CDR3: CASRLLAGGFDEQFF. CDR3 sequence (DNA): TGTGCCAGCAGACTTCTAGCGGGGGGATTCGATGAGCAGTTCTTC.

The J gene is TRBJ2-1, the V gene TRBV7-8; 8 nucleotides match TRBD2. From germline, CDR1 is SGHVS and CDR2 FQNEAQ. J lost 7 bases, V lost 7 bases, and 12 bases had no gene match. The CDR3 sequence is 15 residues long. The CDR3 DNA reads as TGTGCCAGCAACCCGCCCAGCGGGGGCGTTAATGAGCAGTTCTTC. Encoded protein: CASNPPSGGVNEQFF.

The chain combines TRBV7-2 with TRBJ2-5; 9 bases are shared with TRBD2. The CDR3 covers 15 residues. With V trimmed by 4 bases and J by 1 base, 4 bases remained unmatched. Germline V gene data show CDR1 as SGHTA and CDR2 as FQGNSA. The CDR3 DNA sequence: TGTGCCAGCAGCTCAAGACTAGCGGTCCAAGAGACCCAGTACTTC. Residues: CASSSRLAVQETQYF.

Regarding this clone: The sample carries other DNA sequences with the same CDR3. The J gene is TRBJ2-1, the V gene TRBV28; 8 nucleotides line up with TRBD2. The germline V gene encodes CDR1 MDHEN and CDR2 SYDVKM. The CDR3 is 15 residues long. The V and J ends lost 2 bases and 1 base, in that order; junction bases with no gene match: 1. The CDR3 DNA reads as TGTGCCAGCAGTTTAGCGGGGGGTTCCTACAATGAGCAGTTCTTC. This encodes CASSLAGGSYNEQFF.

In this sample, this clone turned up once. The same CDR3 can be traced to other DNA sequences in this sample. This CDR3 is CAWSVGQGPYEQYF. The CDR3 DNA sequence: TGTGCCTGGAGTGTAGGGCAGGGACCCTACGAGCAGTACTTC. This chain joins TRBV30 and TRBJ2-7; D could derive from TRBD1 or TRBD2 (5 bases each). The CDR3 sequence is 14 residues long. CDR1 is GTSNPN and CDR2 is SVGIG in the germline V gene (reference sequence). With 0 bases removed from V and 2 bases from J, the gap between germline ends came to 11 bases.

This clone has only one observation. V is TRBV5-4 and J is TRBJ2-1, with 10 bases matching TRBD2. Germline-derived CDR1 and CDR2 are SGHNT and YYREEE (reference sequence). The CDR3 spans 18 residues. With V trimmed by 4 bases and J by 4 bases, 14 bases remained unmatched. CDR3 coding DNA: TGTGCCAGCAGCCAACCACCGGGACTAGCGAACGTTTACAATGAGCAGTTCTTC. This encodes CASSQPPGLANVYNEQFF.